The text below deals with one T cell receptor beta chain. This sample was taken from a study of patients and donors after allogeneic stem cell transplantation. TCRdb re-derived calls from the RT-PCR reads in MiXCR, one entry per CDR3 protein. This sample has over 400,000 distinct CDR3 sequences, with under 20% found just once. The sample taken for sequencing was blood, either unsorted or a sorted T cell fraction (not recorded which). The clonotype originates from a human donor who was either an allogeneic HSCT recipient or a stem cell or donor lymphocyte infusion donor (not recorded which). It is not recorded whose cells these are; they may come from a transplant donor.

CDR3 coding DNA: TGCAGTGCTGAACCGGGACCGAGGGAGACCCAGTACTTC. It translates to CSAEPGPRETQYF. V is TRBV20-1 and J is TRBJ2-5; either TRBD1 or TRBD2 may supply D (5 bases each). This CDR3 is 13 amino acids long. CDR1 is DFQATT and CDR2 is SNEGSKA in the germline V gene (reference sequence). V gave up 5 bases and J gave up 5 bases, with 15 bases separating them.